A selection of T cell receptor beta chains follows, all from one sample in a study of blood T cells in healthy people across ages. TCRdb analysed the 5' RACE reads with MiXCR anew, one entry per CDR3 protein. In the table there are approximately 690,000 distinct CDR3 sequences, 58% of which are singletons. The sample was blood. All receptors derive from a man aged 60 to 69 in good health. The CDR3 runs from the conserved cysteine through the conserved F or W. A D gene is named only where the DNA matches it firmly. Only some rows state a clone size, as once, few, many or a class for expanded clones.

d_call,j_call,clone_size,v_call,cdr3_aa,cdr3_nt
TRBD1,TRBJ2-7,few,TRBV12-3/TRBV12-4,CASSPDRAPNYEQYF,TGTGCCAGCAGCCCAGACAGGGCTCCGAACTACGAGCAGTACTTC
-,TRBJ1-2,few,TRBV9,CASSVGGISNYGYTF,TGTGCCAGCAGCGTAGGAGGAATTTCTAACTATGGCTACACCTTC
-,TRBJ2-5,-,TRBV3-1,CASSHVRETQYF,TGTGCCAGCAGCCACGTCCGGGAGACCCAGTACTTC
TRBD1,TRBJ2-7,-,TRBV6-5,CASRNRGTYEQYF,TGTGCCAGCAGGAACAGGGGCACCTACGAGCAGTACTTC
-,TRBJ1-1,few,TRBV7-2,CASCGQPNTEAFF,TGTGCCAGCTGTGGACAGCCGAACACTGAAGCTTTCTTT
TRBD1,TRBJ2-5,few,TRBV20-1,CSAKGTGEGTQYF,TGCAGTGCTAAAGGGACAGGGGAGGGGACCCAGTACTTC
-,TRBJ2-6,-,TRBV7-2,CASSVQGLGANVLTF,TGTGCCAGCAGCGTCCAGGGGCTAGGGGCCAACGTCCTGACTTTC
TRBD2,TRBJ2-2,once,TRBV7-6,CASSMTSGGTGELFF,TGTGCCAGCAGCATGACTAGCGGGGGCACCGGGGAGTTGTTTTTT
-,TRBJ2-1,-,TRBV6-1,CASRSPGPSSHNEQFF,TGTGCCAGCAGATCGCCTGGACCGAGCTCCCACAATGAGCAGTTCTTC
TRBD2,TRBJ2-5,-,TRBV6-5,CASSLLSGVYQETQYF,TGTGCCAGCAGTTTGCTGAGCGGGGTGTACCAAGAGACCCAGTACTTC
-,TRBJ2-5,-,TRBV18,CASSPRQGREETQYF,TGTGCCAGCTCACCAAGACAGGGGAGGGAGGAGACCCAGTACTTC
-,TRBJ1-2,-,TRBV25-1,CASTGLPGGYTF,TGTGCCAGCACGGGACTTCCAGGCGGCTACACCTTC
-,TRBJ2-7,-,TRBV20-1,CSARDSRGNYEQYF,TGCAGTGCTAGAGACTCCAGGGGAAACTACGAGCAGTACTTC
-,TRBJ1-6,-,TRBV3-1,CASSQGARLGRSPLHF,TGTGCCAGCAGCCAAGGGGCCAGGTTGGGCAGGTCACCCCTCCACTTT
-,TRBJ1-6,few,TRBV5-1,CASSPVEAVNSPLHF,TGCGCCAGCAGCCCGGTGGAGGCGGTAAATTCACCCCTCCACTTT
TRBD2,TRBJ2-5,once,TRBV3-1,CASNHMGSPSGGGAETQYF,TGTGCCAGCAACCATATGGGATCTCCTAGCGGGGGAGGAGCAGAGACCCAGTACTTC
-,TRBJ2-5,-,TRBV7-8,CASSLAVFDYQETQYF,TGTGCCAGCAGCTTAGCGGTTTTCGACTACCAAGAGACCCAGTACTTC
TRBD1,TRBJ2-7,once,TRBV5-1,CASSRQGAPSYEQYF,TGCGCCAGCAGCCGACAGGGGGCCCCTTCCTACGAGCAGTACTTC
TRBD2,TRBJ2-3,once,TRBV27,CASSSRAGGADTQYF,TGTGCCAGCAGTTCAAGAGCGGGGGGGGCAGATACGCAGTATTTT
TRBD1,TRBJ2-5,-,TRBV18,CASSPPSQGVRETQYF,TGTGCCAGCTCACCACCGTCGCAGGGGGTAAGGGAGACCCAGTACTTC
-,TRBJ2-7,-,TRBV6-1,CASLLRAGEQYF,TGTGCCAGCTTATTACGGGCTGGCGAGCAGTACTTC
-,TRBJ2-7,-,TRBV28,CASSSPSSSYEQYF,TGTGCCAGCAGTTCCCCTAGTAGCTCCTACGAGCAGTACTTC
-,TRBJ1-4,-,TRBV5-1,CASSRQTESSEKLFF,TGCGCCAGCAGCCGCCAGACAGAATCAAGTGAAAAACTGTTTTTT
-,TRBJ1-6,-,TRBV6-1,CASRLSRTATGSPLHF,TGTGCCAGCAGACTTTCTAGGACAGCGACCGGTTCACCCCTCCACTTT
TRBD1,TRBJ2-6,-,TRBV24-1,CATSEVTGPGANVLTF,TGTGCCACCAGTGAGGTGACAGGGCCTGGGGCCAACGTCCTGACTTTC
-,TRBJ1-5,-,TRBV2,CASSETSNQPQHF,TGTGCCAGCAGTGAAACGAGTAATCAGCCCCAGCATTTT
-,TRBJ1-2,few,TRBV12-3/TRBV12-4,CASKGGDYGYTF,TGTGCCAGCAAGGGGGGGGACTATGGCTACACCTTC
TRBD2,TRBJ2-3,-,TRBV18,CASSPPRGGSTDTQYF,TGTGCCAGCTCACCACCGCGGGGGGGATCAACAGATACGCAGTATTTT
TRBD1,TRBJ2-1,-,TRBV6-2/TRBV6-3,CASRGTGAYEQFF,TGTGCCAGCAGGGGTACAGGGGCCTATGAGCAGTTCTTC
TRBD1,TRBJ1-3,-,TRBV2,CANTGTAGNTIYF,TGTGCCAACACCGGGACAGCCGGAAACACCATATATTTT
-,TRBJ1-1,-,TRBV4-1,CASSQDPGQRLVTEAFF,TGCGCCAGCAGCCAGGATCCGGGACAAAGACTGGTAACTGAAGCTTTCTTT
-,TRBJ2-1,-,TRBV7-2,CASSLNSASYNEQFF,TGTGCCAGCAGCTTAAACAGCGCTTCCTACAATGAGCAGTTCTTC
-,TRBJ2-1,few,TRBV5-1,CASSFSRHNEQFF,TGCGCCAGCAGCTTTTCCAGGCACAATGAGCAGTTCTTC
-,TRBJ1-2,-,TRBV29-1,CSVEVGTALYGYTF,TGCAGCGTTGAAGTCGGCACAGCCTTGTATGGCTACACCTTC
-,TRBJ2-1,few,TRBV7-2,CASSLVGGAFAYEQFF,TGTGCCAGCAGCTTAGTTGGGGGGGCCTTCGCTTATGAGCAGTTCTTC
TRBD2,TRBJ2-7,-,TRBV11-2,CASSPDTSGGREQYF,TGTGCCAGCAGCCCGGATACTAGCGGGGGGCGCGAGCAGTACTTC
-,TRBJ2-1,few,TRBV4-2,CASSQDLSSYNEQFF,TGTGCCAGCAGCCAAGACTTGAGTTCCTACAATGAGCAGTTCTTC
-,TRBJ1-2,-,TRBV6-2/TRBV6-3,CASSYRGDNYGYTF,TGTGCCAGCAGTTACCGCGGGGATAACTATGGCTACACCTTC
-,TRBJ2-7,-,TRBV21-1,CASSKVSPPPGPTSYEQYF,TGTGCCAGCAGCAAAGTATCCCCGCCCCCGGGACCGACAAGCTACGAGCAGTACTTC
-,TRBJ2-4,-,TRBV27,CASSPGGLREQYF,TGTGCCAGCAGTCCCGGGGGATTGAGGGAGCAGTACTTC
TRBD1,TRBJ2-7,few,TRBV5-1,CASRPGTVSSYEQYF,TGCGCCAGCAGACCCGGGACAGTGAGCTCCTACGAGCAGTACTTC
TRBD2,TRBJ2-7,-,TRBV6-6,CASSYSPLAGNYEQYF,TGTGCCAGCAGTTACTCGCCACTAGCGGGGAACTACGAGCAGTACTTC
-,TRBJ2-7,many,TRBV2,CASSQDRYEQYF,TGTGCCAGCAGTCAAGACCGGTACGAGCAGTACTTC
-,TRBJ2-5,-,TRBV7-2,CASSLQGLQQETQYF,TGTGCCAGCAGCTTACAAGGACTACAGCAAGAGACCCAGTACTTC
-,TRBJ2-7,once,TRBV6-5,CASSYSIAGGYEQYF,TGTGCCAGCAGTTACTCGATCGCAGGGGGGTACGAGCAGTACTTC
TRBD2,TRBJ2-1,-,TRBV4-2,CASSQDLLPGLGTRGQFF,TGTGCCAGCAGCCAAGATCTACTACCAGGACTAGGGACCCGGGGGCAGTTCTTC
-,TRBJ1-4,many,TRBV5-1,CASSLDSTNEKLFF,TGCGCCAGCAGCTTGGATTCAACTAATGAAAAACTGTTTTTT
-,TRBJ2-1,-,TRBV20-1,CSARKAGQDYNEQFF,TGCAGTGCTAGAAAGGCGGGGCAGGACTACAATGAGCAGTTCTTC
TRBD1,TRBJ1-6,once,TRBV2,CASSPDRYNSPLHF,TGTGCCAGCAGTCCGGACAGGTATAATTCACCCCTCCACTTT
TRBD1,TRBJ2-5,-,TRBV12-3/TRBV12-4,CASSRTDRGETQYF,TGTGCCAGCAGCAGGACAGACAGGGGAGAGACCCAGTACTTC
-,TRBJ2-7,-,TRBV7-2,CASTRAYRSYEQYF,TGTGCCAGCACCCGGGCTTATCGTTCCTACGAGCAGTACTTC